Reported below is one TCR beta chain. Its antigen is unidentified. The entry originates in a study of cytomegalovirus exposure and HLA in healthy donors. The overall study: Among over 350 genotyped donors, around 80% fell in the Caucasian-associated ancestry cluster. Regarding the study as a whole: Sequencing likely caused a cluster of highly shared sequence variants.

The germline CDR1 and CDR2 sequences are MNHEY and SVGAGI. CDR3 size: 15 residues. V dropped 5 bases and J dropped 5; count of bases not matched to a gene: 7. The PCR ran on 60 Vbeta and 13 Jbeta primers. Profiled with immunoSEQ multiplex PCR; TCRdb holds only in-frame clones, not every one. The table includes fewer than 130,000 clones, approximately 79% detected once. The sequenced sample was PBMCs. This sequence was found in a man aged 25 to 40 in good health and CMV-seropositive. This rearrangement joins TRBV6-5 to TRBJ2-2, with 8 bases fitting TRBD1. Written as DNA, the CDR3 is TGTGCCAGCAGTCCGATAGGACAGGGAACCGGGGAGCTGTTTTTT. The encoded protein is CASSPIGQGTGELFF.